Each of the 28 T cell receptor beta chains below was sequenced from the same sample in a study of blood T cell repertoires in COVID-19. Sequenced by immunoSEQ multiplex PCR; TCRdb stores in-frame clones only, minus some. The sample has around 250,000 clones, 80% to 85% seen once. Sequences were obtained from peripheral blood. The source is a woman aged 18-35 years with acute or convalescent COVID-19.

This chain links TRBV28 with TRBJ2-5, with 11 bases aligning to TRBD2. This CDR3 is built from 16 residues. V lost 5 bases to trimming and J lost 0 bases; unmatched junction nucleotides: 5. Germline V gives CDR1 MDHEN, CDR2 SYDVKM. CDR3: CASSPTSGANQETQYF. CDR3 DNA sequence: TGTGCCAGCAGTCCGACTAGCGGGGCTAACCAAGAGACCCAGTACTTC.

V gene TRBV27 combines with J gene TRBJ1-2, with D possibly being TRBD1 (6 bases). Trimming cost V 3 bases and J 4 bases, with 15 bases left between them. CDR1 and CDR2 (germline): MNHEY, SMNVEV (reference sequence). This CDR3 has 15 residues. DNA for the CDR3: TGTGCCAGCAGTTTTCTTCCCTCAGGGGCCTATGGCTACACCTTC. This encodes CASSFLPSGAYGYTF.

J is TRBJ2-6 and V is TRBV18, with a tentative D call TRBD2 (6 bases). V lost 4 bases and J lost 4, with 11 bases in between. Germline values: CDR1 KGHSH, CDR2 LQKENI. The CDR3 is 15 residues long. The CDR3 region is CASSLRGTGANVLTF. The CDR3, as DNA: TGTGCCAGCTCACTTCGGGGGACCGGGGCCAACGTCCTGACTTTC.

The gene calls are TRBV18 and TRBJ1-1, with unresolved D. The V gene's germline CDR1 is KGHSH and CDR2 LQKENI. Trimming pared 3 bases from V and 4 bases from J, leaving 3 bases between. The CDR3 contains 11 residues. As DNA, the CDR3 is TGTGCCAGCTCACCGAGCACTGAAGCTTTCTTT. Its protein product is CASSPSTEAFF.

The chain joins TRBV10-3 to TRBJ1-5; no clear D. Germline-derived CDR1 and CDR2 are ENHRY and SYGVKD. This CDR3 comprises 12 residues. V was cut by 4 bases and J by 6 bases, with 7 bases left in between. As DNA, the CDR3 is TGTGCCATCAGTGCAGTTGGTCAGCCCCAGCATTTT. Translating gives CAISAVGQPQHF.

This chain uses TRBV4-3 with TRBJ2-1, with 8 bases fitting TRBD1. This CDR3 comprises 16 residues. Per germline, CDR1 LGHNA and CDR2 YSLEER. After removal of 0 bases from V and 5 bases from J, the junction contained 6 bases not matched to a gene. In nucleotides, the CDR3 is TGCGCCAGCAGCCAAGATCAGGGGGCGTCCCACAATGAGCAGTTCTTC. Its protein is CASSQDQGASHNEQFF.

This chain uses TRBV29-1 with TRBJ2-7; TRBD2 agrees at 8 bases. The CDR3 has 15 residues. Germline trimming cut 1 base from V and 6 bases from J; bases unmatched to any gene: 11. The germline CDR1 and CDR2 sequences are SQVTM and ANQGSEA. In nucleotides, the CDR3 is TGCAGCGTTGAAGGTGGGACTAGTGCCCCTCTCGAGCAGTACTTC. Amino acid sequence: CSVEGGTSAPLEQYF.

This clone has only a few counts. This chain uses TRBV5-1 with TRBJ2-7; TRBD2 aligns across 7 bases. V was pared by 0 bases and J by 0 bases, with 6 bases of the junction left unmatched. Per the germline V gene, CDR1 is SGHRS and CDR2 is YFSETQ. The CDR3 is 16 residues long. The CDR3 DNA is TGCGCCAGCAGCTTGGAGCGCGGGGGAAGCTCCTACGAGCAGTACTTC. Residues: CASSLERGGSSYEQYF.

This clone appeared a single time. The chain is built from TRBV11-2 and TRBJ2-7; 13 positions match TRBD2. Trimming took 4 bases from V and 3 from J; bases not matched to a gene: 3. Germline CDR1 reads SGHAT; CDR2 reads FQNNGV. This CDR3 comprises 15 residues. The DNA for the CDR3 is TGTGCCAGCAGCTGGACTAGCGGGAGTAGCTACGAGCAGTACTTC. It is translated as CASSWTSGSSYEQYF.

This clone appeared a single time. The chain couples TRBV18 to TRBJ2-1, with 11 nucleotides matching TRBD2. This CDR3 spans 18 amino acids. Germline V gene data show CDR1 as KGHSH and CDR2 as LQKENI. J lost 8 bases, V lost 3 bases, and 15 bases had no gene match. The CDR3 region has the DNA TGTGCCAGCTCACCGTTCCCCCAACTAGCGGGAGTGACCCATGAGCAGTTCTTC. Protein sequence: CASSPFPQLAGVTHEQFF.

This clone was counted ten times or more. The V and J genes are TRBV5-1 and TRBJ2-7, with 7 bases matching TRBD2. Germline trimming cut 3 bases from V and 2 bases from J; bases unmatched to any gene: 5. The germline CDR1 and CDR2 sequences are SGHRS and YFSETQ. There are 14 residues in the CDR3. The CDR3 DNA is TGCGCCAGCAGCTCTCTAGCGGAGACCTACGAGCAGTACTTC. Its translation: CASSSLAETYEQYF.

This chain uses TRBV15 with TRBJ2-5, with 8 nucleotides matching TRBD1. The CDR3 spans 15 residues. V was pared by 2 bases and J by 2 bases, with 4 bases of the junction left unmatched. Germline CDR1 is LNHNV and CDR2 is YYDKDF (reference sequence). CDR3 sequence: CATSRKQGVQETQYF. The DNA for the CDR3 is TGTGCCACCAGCAGAAAACAGGGGGTACAAGAGACCCAGTACTTC.

The genes are TRBV19 and TRBJ2-4; tentative D call: TRBD1 (5 bases). The CDR3 runs to 15 residues. Trimming removed 1 base from V and 6 bases from J, with 13 bases in between. Germline values: CDR1 LNHDA, CDR2 SQIVND (reference sequence). CDR3 sequence (DNA): TGTGCCAGTAGTATAGTAAGTCAGGGTAGAAACATTCAGTACTTC. Translated: CASSIVSQGRNIQYF.

The rearrangement joins TRBV19 to TRBJ1-5, with 7 bases aligning to TRBD1. The V and J ends lost 7 bases and 3 bases, in that order; junction bases with no gene match: 15. The germline CDR1 and CDR2 sequences are LNHDA and SQIVND (reference sequence). CDR3 length equals 17 residues. Written as DNA, the CDR3 is TGTGCCAGTACCCCGGACCCTACAGGGGCCTTCAATCAGCCCCAGCATTTT. Its translation is CASTPDPTGAFNQPQHF.

The V call is TRBV6-2 or TRBV6-3, the J call TRBJ2-3, with D perhaps matching TRBD2 (6 bases). The CDR3 has 15 amino acids. Looked up from germline, CDR1 is MNHEY and CDR2 is SVGEGT. Trimming removed 2 bases at V and 6 bases at J, with 15 bases between. Written as DNA, the CDR3 is TGTGCCAGCAGTTACGGCGGGCTAGCGTTGGATACGCAGTATTTT. This gives the protein CASSYGGLALDTQYF.

The CDR3 region is CASSPKVGRYEQYF. The CDR3 nucleotides are TGTGCCAGCAGCCCAAAAGTGGGCCGCTACGAGCAGTACTTC. This sequence joins TRBV7-8 and TRBJ2-7, with D unclear. Germline V CDR1 and CDR2: SGHVS, FQNEAQ. CDR3 size: 14 residues. The V gene lost 5 bases and the J gene lost 3 bases, with 14 bases spanning the gap.

V is TRBV6-2 or TRBV6-3 and J is TRBJ1-5; D is possibly TRBD1 (6 bases). There are 13 residues in the CDR3. Per the germline V gene, CDR1 is MNHEY and CDR2 is SVGEGT. V was cut by 5 bases and J by 7 bases, with 12 bases left in between. In DNA form, the CDR3 reads TGTGCCAGCAGTACAGGGAACGCACAGCCCCAGCATTTT. It is translated as CASSTGNAQPQHF.

This clone was seen just once. CDR3: CASSLTGGSYEQYF. The CDR3 DNA reads TGTGCCAGCAGCCTGACAGGGGGCTCCTACGAGCAGTACTTC. V and J are TRBV9 and TRBJ2-7; 9 bases match TRBD1. There are 14 residues in the CDR3. Germline CDR1 and CDR2: SGDLS and YYNGEE. Trimming at V came to 4 bases and at J to 0 bases, leaving 2 bases not matched to a gene.

CDR3 residues: CASSATGGTTDTQYF. CDR3 nucleotide sequence: TGTGCCAGCAGCGCGACAGGGGGCACGACAGATACGCAGTATTTT. This chain joins TRBV2 and TRBJ2-3; 10 nucleotides agree with TRBD1. V lost 6 bases to trimming and J lost 3 bases; unmatched junction nucleotides: 6. This CDR3 is built from 15 residues. Germline CDR1 SNHLY, CDR2 FYNNEI.

This rearrangement joins TRBV19 to TRBJ2-3, with 9 bases fitting TRBD2. The CDR3 is 16 residues long. V lost 2 bases to trimming and J lost 5 bases; unmatched junction nucleotides: 8. CDR1 is LNHDA and CDR2 is SQIVND in the germline V gene (reference sequence). The CDR3 DNA reads as TGTGCCAGTAGTATATACCCACGCGGGAGGGAAGATACGCAGTATTTT. It encodes CASSIYPRGREDTQYF.

The gene calls are TRBV7-2 and TRBJ2-3, with TRBD2 matching 10 bases. V dropped 3 bases and J dropped 1; count of bases not matched to a gene: 4. The germline CDR1 and CDR2 sequences are SGHTA and FQGNSA. The CDR3 totals 16 residues. For the CDR3, the DNA is TGTGCCAGCAGCTTGACTAGCGGGCTCGGCACAGATACGCAGTATTTT. Translation gives CASSLTSGLGTDTQYF.

This clone has a single count. The V and J genes are TRBV12-5 and TRBJ1-3; 7 nucleotides line up with TRBD1. Germline V gene lookup returns CDR1 LGHNT and CDR2 FRNRAP. The length of the CDR3 is 16 residues. J was trimmed by 0 bases and V by 6 bases; bases with no gene match: 8. The CDR3 region is CASGRTGSFSGNTIYF. The CDR3 DNA reads TGTGCTAGTGGACGGACAGGATCCTTCTCTGGAAACACCATATATTTT.

The gene calls are TRBV28 and TRBJ1-2; 7 bases are shared with TRBD1. Germline trimming cut 6 bases from V and 4 bases from J; bases unmatched to any gene: 2. In germline, CDR1 is MDHEN, CDR2 SYDVKM. The CDR3 contains 12 residues. The DNA of the CDR3 is TGTGCCAGCAGCGACAGGGCCTATGGCTACACCTTC. Its translation: CASSDRAYGYTF.

This chain joins TRBV6-5 and TRBJ1-1, with a tentative D call TRBD1 (5 bases). The CDR3 totals 13 residues. V was trimmed by 5 bases and J by 0 bases, leaving 7 bases between them. The germline CDR1 and CDR2 sequences are MNHEY and SVGAGI. The CDR3 DNA is TGTGCCAGCAGTCAGGGAATGAACACTGAAGCTTTCTTT. Its translation is CASSQGMNTEAFF.

The chain has TRBV28 and TRBJ2-4; TRBD1 aligns across 9 bases. Germline values: CDR1 MDHEN, CDR2 SYDVKM. Trimming took 6 bases from V and 1 from J; bases not matched to a gene: 10. This CDR3 has 17 residues. The CDR3 nucleotides are TGTGCCAGCAGCCCCCGAGGGACAGGGAACGCCAAAAACATTCAGTACTTC. Amino acids: CASSPRGTGNAKNIQYF.

The chain couples TRBV14 to TRBJ2-2; 12 nucleotides align to TRBD1. The trim removed 3 bases at V and 5 bases at J, leaving 10 bases unmatched. The CDR3 runs to 18 residues. The germline V gene encodes CDR1 SGHDN and CDR2 FVKESK. CDR3 loop: CASSQDIPGQGATGELFF. The DNA of the CDR3 is TGTGCCAGCAGCCAGGATATCCCGGGACAGGGGGCTACCGGGGAGCTGTTTTTT. Using reference TRBV14 and TRBJ2-2 for the parts outside the CDR3, the full variable domain is EAGVTQFPSHSVIEKGQTVTLRCDPISGHDNLYWYRRVMGKEIKFLLHFVKESKQDESGMPNNRFLAERTGGTYSTLKVQPAELEDSGVYFCASSQDIPGQGATGELFFGEGSRLTVL.

V gene TRBV5-4 combines with J gene TRBJ2-2; D is possibly TRBD1 (7 bases). The CDR3 totals 16 residues. Germline V gene data show CDR1 as SGHNT and CDR2 as YYREEE (reference sequence). Trimming left V 4 bases short and J 0 bases short, with 13 bases between. The CDR3 spells CASSRGGTANTGELFF. The CDR3 DNA reads TGTGCCAGCAGCCGAGGGGGGACAGCGAACACCGGGGAGCTGTTTTTT.

V is TRBV9 and J is TRBJ2-7, with a weak D call TRBD1 (6 bases). The germline V gene encodes CDR1 SGDLS and CDR2 YYNGEE. V was clipped by 4 bases and J by 5 bases, with 16 bases between them. CDR3 length equals 14 residues. As DNA, the CDR3 is TGTGCCAGCAGCACGCATACAGGGACCCACGAGCAGTACTTC. Translating it yields CASSTHTGTHEQYF.